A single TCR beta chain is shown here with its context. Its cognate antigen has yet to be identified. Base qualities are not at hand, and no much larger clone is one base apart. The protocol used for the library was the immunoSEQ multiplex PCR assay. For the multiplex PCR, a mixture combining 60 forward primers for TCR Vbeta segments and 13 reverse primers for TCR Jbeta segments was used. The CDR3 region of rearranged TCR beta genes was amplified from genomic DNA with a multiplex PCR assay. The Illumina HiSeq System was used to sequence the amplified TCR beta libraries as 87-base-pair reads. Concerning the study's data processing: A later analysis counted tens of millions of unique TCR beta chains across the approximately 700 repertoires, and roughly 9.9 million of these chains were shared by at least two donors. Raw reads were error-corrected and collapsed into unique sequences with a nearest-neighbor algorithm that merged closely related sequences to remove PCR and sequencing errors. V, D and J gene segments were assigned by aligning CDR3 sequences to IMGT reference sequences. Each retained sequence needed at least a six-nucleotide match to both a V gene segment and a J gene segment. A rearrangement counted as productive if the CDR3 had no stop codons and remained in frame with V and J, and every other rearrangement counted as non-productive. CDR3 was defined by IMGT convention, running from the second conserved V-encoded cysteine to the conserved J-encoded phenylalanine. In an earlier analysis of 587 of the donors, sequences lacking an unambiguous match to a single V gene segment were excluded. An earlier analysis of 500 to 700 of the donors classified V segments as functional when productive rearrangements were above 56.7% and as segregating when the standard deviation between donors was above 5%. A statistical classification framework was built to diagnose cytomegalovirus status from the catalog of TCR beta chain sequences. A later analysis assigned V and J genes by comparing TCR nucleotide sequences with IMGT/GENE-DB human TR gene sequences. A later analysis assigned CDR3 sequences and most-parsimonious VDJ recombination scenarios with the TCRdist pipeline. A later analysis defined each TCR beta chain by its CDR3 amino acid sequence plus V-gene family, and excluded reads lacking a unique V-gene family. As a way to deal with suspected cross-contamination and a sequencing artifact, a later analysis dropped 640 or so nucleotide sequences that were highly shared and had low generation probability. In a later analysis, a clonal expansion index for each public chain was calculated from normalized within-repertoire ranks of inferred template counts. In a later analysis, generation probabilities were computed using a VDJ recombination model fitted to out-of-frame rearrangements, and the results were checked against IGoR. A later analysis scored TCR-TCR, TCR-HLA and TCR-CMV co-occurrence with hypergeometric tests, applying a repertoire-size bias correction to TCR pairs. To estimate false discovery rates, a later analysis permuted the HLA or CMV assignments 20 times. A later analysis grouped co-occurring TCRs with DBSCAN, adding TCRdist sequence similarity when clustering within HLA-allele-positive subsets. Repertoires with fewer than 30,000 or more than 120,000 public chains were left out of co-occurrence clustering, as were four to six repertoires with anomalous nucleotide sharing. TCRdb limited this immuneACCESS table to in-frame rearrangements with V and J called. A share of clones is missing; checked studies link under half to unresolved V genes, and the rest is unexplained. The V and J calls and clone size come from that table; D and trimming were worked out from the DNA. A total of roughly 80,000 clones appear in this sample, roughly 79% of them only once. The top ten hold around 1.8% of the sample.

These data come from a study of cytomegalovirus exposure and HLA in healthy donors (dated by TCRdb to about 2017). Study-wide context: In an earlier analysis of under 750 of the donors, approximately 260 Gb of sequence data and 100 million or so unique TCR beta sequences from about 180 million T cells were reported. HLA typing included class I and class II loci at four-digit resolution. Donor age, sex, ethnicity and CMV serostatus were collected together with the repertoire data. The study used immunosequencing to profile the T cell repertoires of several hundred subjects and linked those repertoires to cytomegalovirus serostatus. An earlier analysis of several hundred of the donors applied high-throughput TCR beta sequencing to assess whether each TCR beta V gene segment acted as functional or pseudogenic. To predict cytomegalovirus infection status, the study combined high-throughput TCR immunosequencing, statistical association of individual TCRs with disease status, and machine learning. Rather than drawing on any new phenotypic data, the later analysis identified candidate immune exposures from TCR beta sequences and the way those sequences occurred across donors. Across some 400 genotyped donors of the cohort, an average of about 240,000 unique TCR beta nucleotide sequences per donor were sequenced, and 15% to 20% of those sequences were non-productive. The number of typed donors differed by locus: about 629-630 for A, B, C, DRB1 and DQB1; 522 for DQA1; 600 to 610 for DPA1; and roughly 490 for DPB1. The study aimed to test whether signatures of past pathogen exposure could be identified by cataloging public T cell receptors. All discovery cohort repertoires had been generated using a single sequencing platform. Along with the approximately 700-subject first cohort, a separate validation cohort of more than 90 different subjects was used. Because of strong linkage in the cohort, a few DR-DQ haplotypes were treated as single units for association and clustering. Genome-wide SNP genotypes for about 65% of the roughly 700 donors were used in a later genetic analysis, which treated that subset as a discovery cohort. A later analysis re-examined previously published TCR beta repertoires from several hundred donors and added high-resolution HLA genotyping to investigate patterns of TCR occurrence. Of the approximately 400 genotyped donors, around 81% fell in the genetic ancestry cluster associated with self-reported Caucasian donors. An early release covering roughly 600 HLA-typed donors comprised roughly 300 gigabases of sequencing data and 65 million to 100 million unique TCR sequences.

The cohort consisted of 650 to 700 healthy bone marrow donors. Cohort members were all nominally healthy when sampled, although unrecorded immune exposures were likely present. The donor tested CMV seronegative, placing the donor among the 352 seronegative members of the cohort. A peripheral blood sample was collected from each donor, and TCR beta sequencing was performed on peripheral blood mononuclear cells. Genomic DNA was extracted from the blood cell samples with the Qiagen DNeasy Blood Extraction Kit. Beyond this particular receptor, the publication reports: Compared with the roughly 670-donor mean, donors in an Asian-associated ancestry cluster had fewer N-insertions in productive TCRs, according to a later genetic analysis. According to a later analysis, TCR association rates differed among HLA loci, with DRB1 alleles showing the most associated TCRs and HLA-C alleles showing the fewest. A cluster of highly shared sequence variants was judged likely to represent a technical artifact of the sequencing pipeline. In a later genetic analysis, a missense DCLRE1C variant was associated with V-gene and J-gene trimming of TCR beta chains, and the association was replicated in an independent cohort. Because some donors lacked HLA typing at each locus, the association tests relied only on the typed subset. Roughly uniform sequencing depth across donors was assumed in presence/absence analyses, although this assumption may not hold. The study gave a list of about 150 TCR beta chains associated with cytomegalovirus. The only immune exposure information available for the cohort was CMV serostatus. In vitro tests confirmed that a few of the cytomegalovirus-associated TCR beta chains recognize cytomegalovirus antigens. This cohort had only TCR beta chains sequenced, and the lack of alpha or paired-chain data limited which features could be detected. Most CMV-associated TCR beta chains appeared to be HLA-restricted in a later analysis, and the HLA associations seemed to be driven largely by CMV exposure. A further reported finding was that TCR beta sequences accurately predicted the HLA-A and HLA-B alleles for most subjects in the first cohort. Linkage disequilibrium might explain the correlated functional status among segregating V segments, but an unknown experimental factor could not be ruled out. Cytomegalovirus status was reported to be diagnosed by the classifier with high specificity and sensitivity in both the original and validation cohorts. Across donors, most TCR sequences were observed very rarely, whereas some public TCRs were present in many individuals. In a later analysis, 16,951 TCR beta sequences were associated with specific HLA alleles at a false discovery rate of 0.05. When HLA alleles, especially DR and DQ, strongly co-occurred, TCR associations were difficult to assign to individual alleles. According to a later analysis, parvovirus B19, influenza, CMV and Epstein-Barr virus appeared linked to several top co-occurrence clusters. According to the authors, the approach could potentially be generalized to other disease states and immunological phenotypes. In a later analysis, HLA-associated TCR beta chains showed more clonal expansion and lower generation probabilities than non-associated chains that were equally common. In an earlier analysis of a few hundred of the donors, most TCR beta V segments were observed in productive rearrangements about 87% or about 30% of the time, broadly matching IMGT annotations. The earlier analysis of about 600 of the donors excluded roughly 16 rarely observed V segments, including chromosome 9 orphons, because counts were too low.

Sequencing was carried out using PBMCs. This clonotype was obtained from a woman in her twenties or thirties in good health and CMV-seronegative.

At the DNA level, the sequence is TGTGCCAGTAGTATAACCCTAGCGGGAGTCAGTAATGAGCAGTTCTTC. Its translation reads: CASSITLAGVSNEQFF. Here the chain combines TRBV19 and TRBJ2-1, and 10 junction bases match TRBD2. Ends trimmed: V by 2 bases, J by 7 bases; bases unmatched to a gene: 8. Counted from cysteine to phenylalanine, this CDR3 has 16 amino acids. Only the CDR3 DNA is retained, 48 bases long and in frame from the first base. CDR1 and CDR2, looked up from the germline V gene (reference sequence), are LNHDA and SQIVND. Outside the CDR3, residues come from the reference TRBV19 and TRBJ2-1 proteins, so the full variable domain is: DGGITQSPKYLFRKEGQNVTLSCEQNLNHDAMYWYRQDPGQGLRLIYYSQIVNDFQKGDIAEGYSVSREKKESFPLTVTSAQKNPTAFYLCASSITLAGVSNEQFFGPGTRLTVL.